This TCR beta chain is from a study of T-cell reconstitution after alpha-beta-depleted transplantation in children listed by TCRdb under 2016. Looking at the study overall: Using TCR repertoire profiling, the study followed T-cell immune reconstitution in a quantitative way in children after TCRalphabeta/CD19-depleted allogeneic hematopoietic cell transplantation.

As regards this clonotype: What this receptor recognizes is not known. One base away there is no much larger clone; base qualities are not given.

Findings and caveats that apply to the study as a whole: In some patients, high TCRbeta diversity at day 60 was attributed to recipient T cells and intrathymic progenitors that had survived conditioning. Apparently early alphabetaT-cell count recovery about two months after transplant reportedly relied on only several hundred rapidly expanded clones derived from non-depleted graft cells. The frequencies of hyperexpanded clones fell over the following months, and after one year, T-cell counts and TCRbeta diversity were mostly attributed to newly produced T cells.

Per the publication, the treatment or condition label means: allogeneic hematopoietic cell transplantation with graft depleted of TCRalphabeta T cells and CD19 B cells. TCRalphabeta/CD19-depleted allogeneic hematopoietic cell grafts were given to the transplant recipients, all of whom were children. Libraries were made using PCR. Sequencing was performed on an Illumina HiSeq 2500. TCR library preparation used molecular barcoding, with unique molecular identifiers applied to normalize quantification of the TCRbeta repertoire. Using fastp trimming at Q25 and MiXCR clonotype assembly, TCRdb reanalyzed the public sequencing data and kept in-frame beta chains. For every CDR3 protein sequence, its rows merge into one entry that carries the most common genes and DNA. The sample yields 600,000 to 800,000 distinct CDR3 sequences; around 13% were counted once. Together, the top ten hold around 0.76% of the sample.

V and J lose 1 base and 2 bases, and a span of 6 bases separates them. The CDR3 numbers 15 residues from cysteine through phenylalanine. CDR3 DNA is the only sequence kept; it has 45 bases, read in frame from the first base. As encoded in the germline V gene, CDR1 is SGHTA while CDR2 is FQGNSA. The specimen comprised PBMCs, sampled before TCRalphabeta/CD19-depleted stem cell transplant. This chain joins TRBV7-2 to TRBJ1-6; TRBD1 is a possible D gene, resting on 5 matching bases. The sequence was obtained from a girl aged 2-9 years with congenital amegakaryocytic thrombocytopenia, due to receive a stem cell transplant. CDR3 reads: CASSLGGPYNSPLHF. The nucleotides read TGTGCCAGCAGCTTAGGGGGCCCCTATAATTCACCCCTCCACTTT.